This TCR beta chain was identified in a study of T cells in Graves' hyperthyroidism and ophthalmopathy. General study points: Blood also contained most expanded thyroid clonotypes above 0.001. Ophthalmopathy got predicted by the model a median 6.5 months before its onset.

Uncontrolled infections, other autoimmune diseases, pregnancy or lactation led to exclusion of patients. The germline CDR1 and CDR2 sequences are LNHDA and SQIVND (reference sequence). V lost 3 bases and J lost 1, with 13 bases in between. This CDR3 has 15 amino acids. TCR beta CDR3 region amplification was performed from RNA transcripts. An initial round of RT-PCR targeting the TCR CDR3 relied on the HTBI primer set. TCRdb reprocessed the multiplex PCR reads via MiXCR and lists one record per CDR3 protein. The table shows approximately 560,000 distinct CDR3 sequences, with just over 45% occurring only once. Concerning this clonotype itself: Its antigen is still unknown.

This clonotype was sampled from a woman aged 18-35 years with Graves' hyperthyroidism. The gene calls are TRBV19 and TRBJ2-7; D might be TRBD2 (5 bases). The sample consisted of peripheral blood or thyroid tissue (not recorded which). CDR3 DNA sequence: TGTGCCAGTAGTATTTTCAAGGGAGCTTCCTACGAGCAGTACTTC. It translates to CASSIFKGASYEQYF.